The sequence of this TCR beta chain was determined in a study of identical twins. Whole-study results and caveats: Beta out-of-frame sequences showed weaker excess twin sharing.

Unmatched junction bases numbered 5, after V lost 5 bases and J lost 5 bases. In germline, CDR1 is ENHRY, CDR2 SYGVKD. The CDR3 is 15 residues long. It was template switching that added a universal primer site, and there were unique molecular identifiers on the cDNA. TCRdb recomputed calls from the 5' RACE reads with MiXCR, one row per CDR3 protein. The table has hundreds of thousands of distinct CDR3 sequences, 8.5% to 9.5% seen once. This clonotype has just a few counts. The target antigen is unknown. These same records also appear under a second study, on yellow fever vaccine responses in identical twins.

J is TRBJ2-7 and V is TRBV10-3; TRBD2 matches 14 bases. The sequence was collected from a woman between 18 and 29 years old in good health. The sample consisted of PBMCs. DNA of the CDR3: TGTGCCATCAGTCCCCGGACTAGCGGGGGGAACGAGCAGTACTTC. Translating it yields CAISPRTSGGNEQYF.